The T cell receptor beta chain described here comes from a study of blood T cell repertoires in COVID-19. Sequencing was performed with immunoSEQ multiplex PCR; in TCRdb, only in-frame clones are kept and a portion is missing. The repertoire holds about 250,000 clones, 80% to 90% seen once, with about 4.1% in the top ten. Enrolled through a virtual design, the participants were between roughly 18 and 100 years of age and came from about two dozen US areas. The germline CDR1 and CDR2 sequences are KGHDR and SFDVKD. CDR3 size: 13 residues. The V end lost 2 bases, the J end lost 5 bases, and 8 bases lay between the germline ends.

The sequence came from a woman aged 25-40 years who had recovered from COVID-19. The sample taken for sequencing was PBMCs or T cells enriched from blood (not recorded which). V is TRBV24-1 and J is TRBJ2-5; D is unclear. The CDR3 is CATSDSFSETQYF. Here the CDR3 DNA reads TGTGCCACCAGTGATTCTTTTAGCGAGACCCAGTACTTC.